This TCR beta chain was recovered during a study of blood T cell repertoires in COVID-19. Per the authors' pipeline: From reference gene primer amplification, estimates of nucleated cell counts were derived. TCRdb's copy holds only in-frame clones and misses some; the assay was immunoSEQ multiplex PCR. V, J and clone size reflect that table, while D and trimming were determined from the DNA. The data contain roughly 79,000 clones, about 83% of them singletons. This CDR3 has 15 amino acids. V was pared by 8 bases and J by 5 bases, with 11 bases of the junction left unmatched. Per germline, CDR1 SEHNR and CDR2 FQNEAQ (reference sequence).

Sequenced sample: peripheral blood. The gene calls are TRBV7-9 and TRBJ2-1, with 8 nucleotides matching TRBD1. The receptor was isolated from a man aged 45-65 years with acute or convalescent COVID-19. The CDR3 region has the DNA TGTGCCAGCGGACCGTTGGGGACAGGCCACAATGAGCAGTTCTTC. It is translated as CASGPLGTGHNEQFF.